The text below deals with one T cell receptor beta chain. Its antigen is as yet unknown. The sample comes from a study of PD-1 blockade in classical Hodgkin lymphoma. Study-level findings and limits: Prior to therapy, complete responders displayed diversity much like that of newly diagnosed patients.

TCRdb keeps only in-frame clones here, not all; method: immunoSEQ multiplex PCR. The data show approximately 20,000 clones, with 83% seen just once and 2.5% to 3% held by the top ten. Time point reported: cycle 4 day 1 (C4D1), after 6 weeks of nivolumab. No patient escaped relapse after autologous stem cell transplantation, and brentuximab vedotin exposure varied. Magnetic negative selection was used to purify CD4+ T cells from thawed PBMCs. Trimming removed 5 bases from V and 3 bases from J; junction bases left unmatched: 4. CDR1 MNHEY and CDR2 SVGAGI come from the germline V gene. The CDR3 has 15 amino acids.

This specimen consisted of CD4+ T cells from blood, obtained before the fourth cycle of nivolumab. This sequence originates from a human donor with classical Hodgkin lymphoma. This chain joins TRBV6-5 and TRBJ2-7; TRBD2 matches 13 bases. The CDR3 region has the DNA TGTGCCAGCAGTCGGGGGACTAGCGGGAACTACGAGCAGTACTTC. It encodes CASSRGTSGNYEQYF.